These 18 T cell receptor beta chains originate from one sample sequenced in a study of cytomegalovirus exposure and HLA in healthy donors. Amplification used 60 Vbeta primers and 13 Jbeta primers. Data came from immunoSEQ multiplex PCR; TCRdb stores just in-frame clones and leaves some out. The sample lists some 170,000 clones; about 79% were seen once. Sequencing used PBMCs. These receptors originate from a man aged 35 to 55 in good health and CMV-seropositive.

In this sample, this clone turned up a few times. The CDR3 here is CASSQGGREGQGEQFF. The CDR3 nucleotides read TGCGCCAGCAGCCAAGGTGGGCGGGAGGGCCAAGGTGAGCAGTTCTTC. The gene calls are TRBV4-1 and TRBJ2-1, with 9 bases aligning to TRBD2. Germline trimming cut 1 base from V and 9 bases from J; bases unmatched to any gene: 10. This CDR3 has 16 residues. Germline assignment: CDR1 MGHRA and CDR2 YSYEKL.

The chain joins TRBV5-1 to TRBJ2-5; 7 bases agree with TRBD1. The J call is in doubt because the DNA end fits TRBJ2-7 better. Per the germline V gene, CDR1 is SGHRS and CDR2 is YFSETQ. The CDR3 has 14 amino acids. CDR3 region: CASSLQGMSYEQYF. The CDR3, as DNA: TGCGCCAGCAGCTTACAGGGGATGTCCTACGAGCAGTACTTC.

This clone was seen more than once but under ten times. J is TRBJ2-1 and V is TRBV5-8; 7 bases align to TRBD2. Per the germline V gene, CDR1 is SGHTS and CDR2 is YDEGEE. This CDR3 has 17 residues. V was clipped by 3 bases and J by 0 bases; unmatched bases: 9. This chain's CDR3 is CASSSGLVLSSYNEQFF. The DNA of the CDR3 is TGTGCCAGCAGCTCCGGACTAGTCTTAAGCTCCTACAATGAGCAGTTCTTC.

The CDR3 sequence: CASSGGLGPSNQPQHF. In DNA, the CDR3 is TGCGCCAGCAGTGGAGGTTTAGGTCCTAGCAATCAGCCCCAGCATTTT. The chain employs TRBV10-1 and TRBJ1-5; no clear D. Germline V CDR1 and CDR2: WNHNN, SYGVQD (reference sequence). The ends were cut back, 4 bases at V and 0 bases at J, with 13 bases in the middle. The CDR3 is 16 residues long.

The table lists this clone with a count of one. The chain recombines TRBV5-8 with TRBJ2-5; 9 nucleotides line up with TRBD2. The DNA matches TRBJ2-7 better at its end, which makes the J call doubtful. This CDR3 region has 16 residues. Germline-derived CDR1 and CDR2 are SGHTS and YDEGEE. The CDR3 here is CASSLAWTSADYEQYF. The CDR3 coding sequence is TGTGCCAGCAGCTTGGCCTGGACTAGCGCTGACTACGAGCAGTACTTC.

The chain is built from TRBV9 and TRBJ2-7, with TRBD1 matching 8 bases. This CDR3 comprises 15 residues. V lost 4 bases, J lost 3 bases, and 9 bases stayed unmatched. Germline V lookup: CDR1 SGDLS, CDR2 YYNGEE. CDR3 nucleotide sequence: TGTGCCAGCAGCCCGATGGGGACAGGCTACTACGAGCAGTACTTC. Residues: CASSPMGTGYYEQYF.

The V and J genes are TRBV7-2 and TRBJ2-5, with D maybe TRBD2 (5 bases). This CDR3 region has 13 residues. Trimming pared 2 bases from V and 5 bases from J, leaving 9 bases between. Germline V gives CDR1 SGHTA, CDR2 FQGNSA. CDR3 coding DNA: TGTGCCAGCAGCTTAATGGTAGCGGAGACCCAGTACTTC. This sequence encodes CASSLMVAETQYF.

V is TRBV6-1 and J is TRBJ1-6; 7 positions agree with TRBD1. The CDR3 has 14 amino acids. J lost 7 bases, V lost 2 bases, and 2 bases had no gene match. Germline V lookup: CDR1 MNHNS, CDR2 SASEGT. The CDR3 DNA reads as TGTGCCAGCAGTGAACACAGGGGCAATTCACCCCTCCACTTT. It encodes CASSEHRGNSPLHF.

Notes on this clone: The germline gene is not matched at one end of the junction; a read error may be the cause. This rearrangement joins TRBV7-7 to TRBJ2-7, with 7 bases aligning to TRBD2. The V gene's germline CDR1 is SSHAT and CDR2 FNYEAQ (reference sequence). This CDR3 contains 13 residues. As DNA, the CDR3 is TGTGCTAGCAGCCCCTGGGCCGGGGGGGAGCAGTACTTC. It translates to CASSPWAGGEQYF.

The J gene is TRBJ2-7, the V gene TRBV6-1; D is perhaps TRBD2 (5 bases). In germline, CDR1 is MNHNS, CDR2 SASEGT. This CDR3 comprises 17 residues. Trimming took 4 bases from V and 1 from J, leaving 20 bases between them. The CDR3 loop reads CASSGPGIPLGSYEQYF. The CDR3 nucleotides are TGTGCCAGCAGTGGACCCGGGATACCCCTAGGATCCTACGAGCAGTACTTC.

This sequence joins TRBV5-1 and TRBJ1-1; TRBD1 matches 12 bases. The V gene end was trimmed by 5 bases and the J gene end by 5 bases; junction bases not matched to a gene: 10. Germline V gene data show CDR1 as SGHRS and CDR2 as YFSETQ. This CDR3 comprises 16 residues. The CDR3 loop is CASRDGTGGAGTEAFF. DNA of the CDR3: TGCGCCAGCAGAGACGGGACAGGGGGCGCGGGGACTGAAGCTTTCTTT.

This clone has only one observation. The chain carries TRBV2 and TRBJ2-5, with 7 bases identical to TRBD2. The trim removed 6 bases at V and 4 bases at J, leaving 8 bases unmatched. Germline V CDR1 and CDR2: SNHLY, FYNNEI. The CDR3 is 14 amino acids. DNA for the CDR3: TGTGCCAGCAGGGACCCTAGCGGAGGAGAGACCCAGTACTTC. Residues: CASRDPSGGETQYF.

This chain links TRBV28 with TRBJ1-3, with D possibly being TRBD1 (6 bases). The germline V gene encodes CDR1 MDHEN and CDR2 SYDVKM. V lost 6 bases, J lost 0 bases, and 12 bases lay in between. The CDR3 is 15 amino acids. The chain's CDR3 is CASRGGHYSGNTIYF. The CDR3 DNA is TGTGCCAGCAGGGGGGGGCACTACTCTGGAAACACCATATATTTT.

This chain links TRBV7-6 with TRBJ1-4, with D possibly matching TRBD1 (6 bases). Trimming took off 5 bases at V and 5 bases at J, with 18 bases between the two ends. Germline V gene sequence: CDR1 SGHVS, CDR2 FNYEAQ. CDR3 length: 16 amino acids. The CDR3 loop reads CASSLNRGTHNEKLFF. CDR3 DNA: TGTGCCAGCAGCCTTAATAGAGGGACACACAATGAAAAACTGTTTTTT.

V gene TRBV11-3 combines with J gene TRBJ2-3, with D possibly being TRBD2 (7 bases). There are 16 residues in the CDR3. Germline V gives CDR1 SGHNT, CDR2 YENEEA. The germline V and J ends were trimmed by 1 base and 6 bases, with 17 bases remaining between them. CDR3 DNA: TGTGCCAGCAGCTTAGTAGGTTTTCGGGGGGCTGATACGCAGTATTTT. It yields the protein CASSLVGFRGADTQYF.

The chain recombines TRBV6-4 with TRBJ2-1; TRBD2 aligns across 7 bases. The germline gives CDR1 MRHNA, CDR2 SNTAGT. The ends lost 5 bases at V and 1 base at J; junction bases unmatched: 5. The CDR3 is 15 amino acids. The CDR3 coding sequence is TGTGCCAGCAGTCCCAGCGGGAATTCCTACAATGAGCAGTTCTTC. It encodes CASSPSGNSYNEQFF.

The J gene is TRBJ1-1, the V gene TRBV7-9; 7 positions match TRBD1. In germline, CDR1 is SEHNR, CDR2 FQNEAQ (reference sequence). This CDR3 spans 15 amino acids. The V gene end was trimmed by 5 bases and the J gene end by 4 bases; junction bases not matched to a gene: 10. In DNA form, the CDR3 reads TGTGCCAGCAGCGTCGACAGGGTAGGGAGCACTGAAGCTTTCTTT. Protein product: CASSVDRVGSTEAFF.

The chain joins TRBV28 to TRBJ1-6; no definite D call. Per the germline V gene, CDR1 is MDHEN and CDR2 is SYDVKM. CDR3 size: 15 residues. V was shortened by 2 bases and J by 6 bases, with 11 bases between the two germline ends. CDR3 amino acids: CASSLPQAGNSPLHF. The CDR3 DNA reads TGTGCCAGCAGTTTACCGCAGGCTGGTAATTCACCCCTCCACTTT.